This section outlines one T cell receptor (beta chain) sequence together with its context. Its antigen remains unknown. Looked up from germline, CDR1 is SGHDN and CDR2 is FVKESK. This CDR3 comprises 15 residues. Trimming shortened V by 1 base and J by 5 bases, and 11 bases separated the two germline ends. The data originate from a study of shared clonotypes between healthy human individuals. Data came from immunoSEQ multiplex PCR; TCRdb stores just in-frame clones and leaves some out. The data contain hundreds of thousands of clones, around three quarters of them seen just once; the ten biggest clones take up around 1.8%. Study-wide findings and caveats: Relative to memory subsets, naive subsets generally showed larger estimated richness.

Sequencing was done on a sample of memory CD4+ T cells sorted from blood. The sample's subset: CD45RA-negative fraction. The sequence was obtained from a woman aged 25 to 39 in good health. V and J are TRBV14 and TRBJ2-2, with D perhaps matching TRBD2 (6 bases). The DNA of the CDR3 is TGTGCCAGCAGCCAAGCGGGAGCTGGTACCGGGGAGCTGTTTTTT. Its protein product is CASSQAGAGTGELFF.